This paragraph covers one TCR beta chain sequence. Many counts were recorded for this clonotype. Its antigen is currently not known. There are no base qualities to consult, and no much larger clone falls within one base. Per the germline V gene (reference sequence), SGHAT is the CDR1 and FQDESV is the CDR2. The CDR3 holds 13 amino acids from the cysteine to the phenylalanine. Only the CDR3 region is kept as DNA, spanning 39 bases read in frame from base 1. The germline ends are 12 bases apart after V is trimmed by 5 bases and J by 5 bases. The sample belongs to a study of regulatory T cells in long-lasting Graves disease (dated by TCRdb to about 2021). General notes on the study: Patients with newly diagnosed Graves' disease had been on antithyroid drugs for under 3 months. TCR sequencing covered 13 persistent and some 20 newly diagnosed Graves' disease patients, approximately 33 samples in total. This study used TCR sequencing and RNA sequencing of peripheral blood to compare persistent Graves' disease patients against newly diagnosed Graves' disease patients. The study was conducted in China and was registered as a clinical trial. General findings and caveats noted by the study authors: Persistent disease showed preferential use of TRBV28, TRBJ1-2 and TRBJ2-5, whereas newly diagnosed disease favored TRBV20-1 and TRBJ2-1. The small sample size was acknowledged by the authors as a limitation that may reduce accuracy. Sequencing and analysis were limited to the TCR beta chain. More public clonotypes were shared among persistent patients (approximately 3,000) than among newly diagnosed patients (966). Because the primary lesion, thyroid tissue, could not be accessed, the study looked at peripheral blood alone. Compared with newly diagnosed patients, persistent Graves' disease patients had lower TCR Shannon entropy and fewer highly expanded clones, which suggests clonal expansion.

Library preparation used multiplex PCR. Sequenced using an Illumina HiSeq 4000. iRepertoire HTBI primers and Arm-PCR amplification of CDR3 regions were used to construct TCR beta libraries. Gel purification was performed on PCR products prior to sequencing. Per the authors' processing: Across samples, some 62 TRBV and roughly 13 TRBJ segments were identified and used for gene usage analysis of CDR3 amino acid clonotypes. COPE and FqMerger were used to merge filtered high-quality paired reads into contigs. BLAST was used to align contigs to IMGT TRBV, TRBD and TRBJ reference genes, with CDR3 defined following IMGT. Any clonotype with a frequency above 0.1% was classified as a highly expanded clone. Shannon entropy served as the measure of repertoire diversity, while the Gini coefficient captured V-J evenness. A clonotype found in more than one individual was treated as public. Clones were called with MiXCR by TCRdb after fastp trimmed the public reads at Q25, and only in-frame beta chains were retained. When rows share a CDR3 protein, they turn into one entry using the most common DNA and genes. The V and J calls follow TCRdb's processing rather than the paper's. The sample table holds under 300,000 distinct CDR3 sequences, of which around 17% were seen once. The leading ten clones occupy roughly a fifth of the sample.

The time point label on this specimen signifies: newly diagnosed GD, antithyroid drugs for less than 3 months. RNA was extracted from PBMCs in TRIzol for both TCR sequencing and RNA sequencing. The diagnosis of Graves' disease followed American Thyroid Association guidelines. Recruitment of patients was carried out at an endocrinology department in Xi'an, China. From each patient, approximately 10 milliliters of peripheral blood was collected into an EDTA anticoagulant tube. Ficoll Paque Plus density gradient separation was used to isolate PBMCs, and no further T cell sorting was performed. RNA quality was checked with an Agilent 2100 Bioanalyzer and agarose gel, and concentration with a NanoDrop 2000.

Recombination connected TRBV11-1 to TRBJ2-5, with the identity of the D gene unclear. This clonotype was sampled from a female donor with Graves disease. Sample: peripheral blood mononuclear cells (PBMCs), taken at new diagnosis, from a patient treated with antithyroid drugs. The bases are TGTGCCAGCAGCCCTGGAGTAAAGGAGACCCAGTACTTC. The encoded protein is CASSPGVKETQYF.